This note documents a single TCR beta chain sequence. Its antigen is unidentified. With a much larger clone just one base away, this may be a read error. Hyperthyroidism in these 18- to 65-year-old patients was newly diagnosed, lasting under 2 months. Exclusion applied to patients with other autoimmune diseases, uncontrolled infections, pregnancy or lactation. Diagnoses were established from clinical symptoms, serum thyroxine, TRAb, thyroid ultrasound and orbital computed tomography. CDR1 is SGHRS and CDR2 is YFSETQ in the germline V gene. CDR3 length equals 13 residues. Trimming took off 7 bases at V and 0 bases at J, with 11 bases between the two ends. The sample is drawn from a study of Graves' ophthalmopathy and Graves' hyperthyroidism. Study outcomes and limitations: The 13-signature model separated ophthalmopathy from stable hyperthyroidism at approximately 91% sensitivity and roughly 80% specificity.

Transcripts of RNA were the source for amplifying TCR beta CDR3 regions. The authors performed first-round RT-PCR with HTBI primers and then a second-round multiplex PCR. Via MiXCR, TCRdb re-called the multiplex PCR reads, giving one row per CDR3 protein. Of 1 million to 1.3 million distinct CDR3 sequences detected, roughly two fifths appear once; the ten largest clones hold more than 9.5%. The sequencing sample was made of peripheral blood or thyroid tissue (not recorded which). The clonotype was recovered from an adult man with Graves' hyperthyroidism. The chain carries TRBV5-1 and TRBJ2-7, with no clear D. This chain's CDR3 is CASDVSGSYEQYF. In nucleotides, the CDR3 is TGCGCCAGCGACGTGTCGGGCTCCTACGAGCAGTACTTC.